Below, one T cell receptor beta chain is given with its context. Antigen unknown. Researchers ran the PCR with 60 Vbeta and 13 Jbeta primers. Method: immunoSEQ multiplex PCR; TCRdb's copy keeps in-frame clones and lacks some. The profile shows 250,000 or so clones, nearly 95% of them singletons. The data were obtained in a study of cytomegalovirus exposure and HLA in healthy donors. Background on the study: Roughly 89 million unique TCR sequences came from HLA-typed donors in an early release. Study-wide results and caveats: For presence/absence analyses, sequencing depth was assumed to be roughly uniform across donors. Later, an analysis found that common viral pathogens appeared to be linked with several of the most significant clusters. CMV serostatus stood as the only immune exposure information on hand.

This clonotype was sampled from a girl under 10 years old in good health and CMV-seronegative. Input material: PBMCs.

The CDR3 coding sequence is TGTGCCAGCACGTCTATAGCGGAAAGCACAGATACGCAGTATTTT. Amino acid sequence: CASTSIAESTDTQYF. The V call is TRBV13, the J call TRBJ2-3, with a weak D call TRBD2 (6 bases). Trimming took off 7 bases at V and 0 bases at J, with 14 bases between the two ends. The CDR3 length is 15 residues. In germline, CDR1 is PRHDT, CDR2 FYEKMQ (reference sequence).